Detailed here is one T cell receptor (beta chain). Authors' data handling: Reference gene primer amplification yielded estimated nucleated cell counts. The assay was immunoSEQ multiplex PCR, and TCRdb's table has in-frame clones only and misses some. V and J calls and clone size are copied from that table; D and trimming were computed from the DNA. Of around 260,000 clones listed, roughly 88% are singletons. This record comes from a study of blood T cell repertoires in COVID-19. Study background: The analysed material was cDNA or gDNA that came from T cells, B-cell-depleted T cells, or PBMCs.

CDR3 length: 19 amino acids. Germline CDR1 LGHNA, CDR2 YNFKEQ. Between the trimmed V and J ends, which lost 0 bases and 2 bases, there was a span of 20 bases. Seattle enrolled patients during active infection and tracked them longitudinally. The chain recombines TRBV4-2 with TRBJ2-1; TRBD2 might be the D (5 bases). The origin of this receptor is a human donor with COVID-19, enrolled during active disease. The donor label of this sample is uncertain. What was sequenced was peripheral blood. The CDR3 nucleotides are TGTGCCAGCAGCCAAGATCCAACCCAACTAGATTACACCTACAATGAGCAGTTCTTC. Protein product: CASSQDPTQLDYTYNEQFF.